One sample yielded the 14 T cell receptor beta chains listed below, sequenced in a study of vaccination and CD4 T cells after COVID-19. At the Johns Hopkins FTIC core, DNA taken from cultured CD4+ T cells was sequenced by way of the Oncomine TCR Beta short-read assay. TCRdb re-derived calls from the PCR reads in MiXCR, one entry per CDR3 protein. The table has approximately 21,000 distinct CDR3 sequences, roughly 50% seen once. No antigens are known for them. Treatment: roughly ten-day PBMC culture with coronavirus spike peptide pools or control peptides (ViraFEST assay). Sequencing was performed on CD4+ T cells from blood, cultured in vitro. The receptors here all came from a human donor who had recovered from COVID-19.

This chain connects TRBV27 to TRBJ2-1; D gene unclear. V lost 2 bases to trimming and J lost 6 bases, with 5 bases between them. Germline assignment: CDR1 MNHEY and CDR2 SMNVEV (reference sequence). The CDR3 totals 12 residues. The CDR3 region has the DNA TGTGCCAGCAGTTTACGGTCCAATGAGCAGTTCTTC. As protein: CASSLRSNEQFF.

The V gene is TRBV30, the J gene TRBJ1-2; tentatively, D is TRBD1 (5 bases). CDR1 is GTSNPN, CDR2 SVGIG, per germline (reference sequence). There are 13 residues in the CDR3. V was trimmed by 3 bases and J by 4 bases, leaving 12 bases between them. CDR3 residues: CAWRPSGTYGYTF. DNA of the CDR3: TGTGCCTGGAGACCCTCCGGGACCTATGGCTACACCTTC. The full variable domain, with the rest looked up from reference TRBV30 and TRBJ1-2, is SQTIHQWPATLVQPVGSPLSLECTVEGTSNPNLYWYRQAAGRGLQLLFYSVGIGQISSEVPQNLSASRPQDRQFILSSKKLLLSDSGFYLCAWRPSGTYGYTFGSGTRLTVV.

The rearrangement links TRBV2 to TRBJ2-3; no firm D call. Germline V gives CDR1 SNHLY, CDR2 FYNNEI. This CDR3 spans 14 amino acids. Trimming took off 2 bases at V and 0 bases at J, with 6 bases between the two ends. CDR3 DNA: TGTGCCAGCAGTGAACGTCGTAGCACAGATACGCAGTATTTT. Its protein is CASSERRSTDTQYF.

This clonotype was counted between two and nine times. The chain is built from TRBV19 and TRBJ1-2, with TRBD1 as a possible D gene (5 bases). The V end was cut by 3 bases, the J end by 5 bases, with 16 bases between. CDR1 LNHDA and CDR2 SQIVND come from the germline V gene (reference sequence). The CDR3 covers 15 residues. CDR3 nucleotides: TGTGCCAGTAGTATTACGGTGGACACTGGGTATGGCTACACCTTC. This codes for CASSITVDTGYGYTF.

This clonotype has just a few counts. The chain carries TRBV27 and TRBJ2-7; possibly TRBD1 or TRBD2 for D (5 bases each). CDR1 is MNHEY, CDR2 SMNVEV, per germline (reference sequence). The CDR3 contains 18 residues. The V end lost 1 base, the J end lost 2 bases, and 21 bases lay between the germline ends. The CDR3 protein is CASSLFRVTRGETYEQYF. CDR3 sequence (DNA): TGTGCCAGCAGTTTATTCAGAGTGACGAGGGGAGAAACCTACGAGCAGTACTTC.

The rearrangement joins TRBV5-1 to TRBJ1-1; no firm D call. Per germline, CDR1 SGHRS and CDR2 YFSETQ. V was cut by 4 bases and J by 7 bases, with 14 bases left in between. The CDR3 is 13 residues long. The chain's CDR3 is CASSTDWTDEAFF. The CDR3 bases are TGCGCCAGCAGCACCGATTGGACCGATGAAGCTTTCTTT.

The genes are TRBV19 and TRBJ1-5; possible D gene TRBD1, 5 bases. The CDR3 totals 15 residues. Per the germline V gene, CDR1 is LNHDA and CDR2 is SQIVND (reference sequence). Trimming shortened V by 7 bases and J by 1 base, and 14 bases separated the two germline ends. CDR3 DNA: TGTGCCAGTACCTGGTCCGGGGGGAGCAATCAGCCCCAGCATTTT. Protein product: CASTWSGGSNQPQHF.

This clonotype was counted a few times. The CDR3 loop is CASSPRLTWGFNGYTF. The DNA of the CDR3 is TGTGCCAGCAGTCCACGTCTAACTTGGGGGTTCAATGGCTACACCTTC. V usage is TRBV27 and J usage is TRBJ1-2; perhaps TRBD1 as D (5 bases). This CDR3 comprises 16 residues. V was pared by 5 bases and J by 6 bases, with 22 bases between. Germline-derived CDR1 and CDR2 are MNHEY and SMNVEV (reference sequence).

The rearrangement joins TRBV15 to TRBJ2-1; no reliable D call. The CDR3 has 13 amino acids. V lost 5 bases to trimming and J lost 3 bases, with 8 bases between them. Germline V lookup: CDR1 LNHNV, CDR2 YYDKDF (reference sequence). The CDR3 DNA is TGTGCCACCAGCCCCTCTAACTACAATGAGCAGTTCTTC. This translates into CATSPSNYNEQFF.

The chain carries TRBV25-1 and TRBJ2-1, with 10 bases matching TRBD2. The CDR3 is 14 amino acids. Losses at the gene ends were 6 bases for V and 6 bases for J; bases not matched to a gene: 5. Looked up from germline, CDR1 is MGHDK and CDR2 is SYGVNS. Here the CDR3 DNA reads TGTGCCAGCAGCCTAGCGGGAGACCTCAATGAGCAGTTCTTC. Protein sequence: CASSLAGDLNEQFF.

V usage is TRBV20-1 and J usage is TRBJ1-5; a weak D match, TRBD1 (6 bases). From germline, CDR1 is DFQATT and CDR2 SNEGSKA (reference sequence). Trimming left V 5 bases short and J 4 bases short, with 18 bases between. The CDR3 consists of 15 residues. CDR3 in amino acids: CSAQEAGVPNQPQHF. The DNA for the CDR3 is TGCAGTGCTCAAGAGGCAGGGGTCCCTAATCAGCCCCAGCATTTT.

A few counts support this clonotype. CDR3 residues: CASSSSDRGNQPQHF. CDR3 sequence (DNA): TGTGCCAGCAGTTCATCGGACAGGGGCAATCAGCCCCAGCATTTT. J is TRBJ1-5 and V is TRBV27, with 8 bases aligning to TRBD1. CDR3 length equals 15 residues. Germline values: CDR1 MNHEY, CDR2 SMNVEV (reference sequence). Trimming at V came to 4 bases and at J to 2 bases, leaving 4 bases not matched to a gene.

This clonotype was seen more than once but under ten times. CDR3 region: CASSLEFSTDTQYF. The CDR3 DNA reads TGTGCCAGCAGCTTAGAGTTCAGCACAGATACGCAGTATTTT. The chain employs TRBV7-9 and TRBJ2-3, with unresolved D. There are 14 residues in the CDR3. V was cut by 1 base and J by 0 bases, with 5 bases left in between. Germline V lookup: CDR1 SEHNR, CDR2 FQNEAQ (reference sequence).

The genes are TRBV20-1 and TRBJ1-6, with 7 bases matching TRBD1. The junction had 9 bases not matched to a gene; V was cut back by 6 bases and J by 1 base. Germline V gene sequence: CDR1 DFQATT, CDR2 SNEGSKA (reference sequence). The CDR3 extends over 16 amino acids. The CDR3 loop reads CSAQPTGRSYNSPLHF. In DNA form, the CDR3 reads TGCAGTGCCCAACCGACAGGGCGATCCTATAATTCACCCCTCCACTTT.